Below, 2 T cell receptor beta chains from the same sample are listed, as sequenced in a study of Graves' ophthalmopathy and Graves' hyperthyroidism. Amplified material comprised TCR beta CDR3 regions derived from RNA transcripts. First-round RT-PCR used HTBI primers; second-round multiplex PCR followed. TCRdb reanalysed the multiplex PCR reads using MiXCR and keeps one entry per CDR3 protein. The table records about 740,000 distinct CDR3 sequences, approximately 40% of them present only once. Sequencing was done on a sample of peripheral blood. The receptors were sampled from an adult man with Graves' ophthalmopathy.

This clonotype was observed a handful of times. This chain connects TRBV7-2 to TRBJ2-3, with D maybe TRBD2 (5 bases). CDR1 and CDR2 from the germline V gene are SGHTA and FQGNSA. Trimming took 4 bases from V and 2 from J, leaving 19 bases between them. The CDR3 sequence is 17 residues long. Written as DNA, the CDR3 is TGTGCCAGCAGCTCAAGTTTCCCTAGCCGAAACACAGATACGCAGTATTTT. It encodes CASSSSFPSRNTDTQYF.

This chain links TRBV19 with TRBJ1-1; D is unresolved. V was shortened by 7 bases and J by 1 base, with 10 bases between the two germline ends. Germline loops: CDR1 LNHDA, CDR2 SQIVND (reference sequence). The CDR3 spans 13 residues. CDR3 loop: CASKGNQNTEAFF. CDR3 coding DNA: TGTGCCAGTAAGGGCAACCAGAACACTGAAGCTTTCTTT.